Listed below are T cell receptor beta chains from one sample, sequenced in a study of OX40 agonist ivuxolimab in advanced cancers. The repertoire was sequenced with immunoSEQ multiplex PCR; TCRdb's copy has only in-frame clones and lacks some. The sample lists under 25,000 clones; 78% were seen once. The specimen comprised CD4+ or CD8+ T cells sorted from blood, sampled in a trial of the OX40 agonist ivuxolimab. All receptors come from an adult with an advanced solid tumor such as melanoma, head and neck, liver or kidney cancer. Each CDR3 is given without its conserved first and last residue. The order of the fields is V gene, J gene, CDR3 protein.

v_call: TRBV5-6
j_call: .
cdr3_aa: ASSWGTGYEQY

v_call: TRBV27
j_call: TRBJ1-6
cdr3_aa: ASTPGYHNSPLH

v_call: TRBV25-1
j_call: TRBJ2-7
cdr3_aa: ASSELVSSYEQY

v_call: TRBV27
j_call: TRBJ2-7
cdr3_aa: ASRLLAGHRGNEQY

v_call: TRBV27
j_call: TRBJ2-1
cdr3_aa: ASSLRSPQYYNEQF

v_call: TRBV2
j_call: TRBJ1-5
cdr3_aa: ASRLGQSNQPQH

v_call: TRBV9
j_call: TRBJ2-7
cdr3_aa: ASSVKPGPYEQY

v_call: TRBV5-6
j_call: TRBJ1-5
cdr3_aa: ASSLGGQGSQPQH

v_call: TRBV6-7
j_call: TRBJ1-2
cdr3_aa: ASSYSSGPGSDDGYT

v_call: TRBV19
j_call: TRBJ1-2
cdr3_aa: ASSLERVYGYT

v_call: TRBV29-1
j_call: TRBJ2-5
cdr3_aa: SVEEATPYQETQY

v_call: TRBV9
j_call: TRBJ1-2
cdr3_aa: ASSQEVGDGYT